This T cell receptor (beta chain) was obtained from a study of OX40 agonist ivuxolimab in advanced cancers. Study-wide background: At doses from 0.01 to 10 mg/kg, patients were given intravenous ivuxolimab every 2 weeks. A male proportion of over 70% was recorded, with mean age about 60 years and range about 20 to 85. Partial responses were achieved by three patients, of whom one had hepatocellular carcinoma and two had cutaneous melanoma. Study results and limitations: There was clonal expansion of CD4+ and CD8+ blood T cells by week 6 at 0.1 to 3.0 mg/kg.

As to this clone: What it recognizes is unknown.

Profiling relied on immunoSEQ multiplex PCR, and the TCRdb table lists in-frame clones only, not all of them. The table has more than 80,000 clones, less than 95% seen once. This CDR3 spans 15 amino acids. Germline V lookup: CDR1 SGDLS, CDR2 YYNGEE. Trimming shortened V by 1 base and J by 6 bases, and 15 bases separated the two germline ends. This sequence joins TRBV9 and TRBJ2-3, with D unresolved. The receptor was derived from an adult with an advanced solid tumor such as melanoma, head and neck, liver or kidney cancer. This sample comprised CD4+ or CD8+ T cells sorted from blood, obtained in a trial of the OX40 agonist ivuxolimab. The CDR3 loop is CASSVSSKAADTQYF. CDR3 in DNA: TGTGCCAGCAGCGTAAGCTCTAAGGCGGCGGATACGCAGTATTTT.